The 17 T cell receptor beta chains below all came from one sample that was sequenced in a study of shared clonotypes between healthy human individuals. The assay was immunoSEQ multiplex PCR, and TCRdb's table has in-frame clones only and misses some. The table has about 2.4 million clones, about 92% seen once. What was sequenced was naive CD4+ T cells sorted from blood. As to subset: CD45RA+ positively selected. These receptors were collected from a man younger than 35 in good health.

This sequence joins TRBV6-1 and TRBJ1-1, with 9 bases aligning to TRBD1. Germline assignment: CDR1 MNHNS and CDR2 SASEGT. The CDR3 length is 15 residues. The V segment lost 6 bases and the J segment 5 bases; nucleotides outside the gene matches: 10. Here the CDR3 reads CASSLQGATSTEAFF. In DNA, the CDR3 is TGTGCCAGCAGCCTACAGGGGGCTACGTCTACTGAAGCTTTCTTT.

This clone was observed once. The J gene is TRBJ2-5, the V gene TRBV4-1; D gene unclear. Trimming cost V 2 bases and J 4 bases, with 14 bases left between them. CDR3 size: 15 residues. Germline V gene sequence: CDR1 MGHRA, CDR2 YSYEKL. The CDR3 DNA is TGCGCCAGCAGCCAACAGCACCAGACTCGAGAGACCCAGTACTTC. Its translation is CASSQQHQTRETQYF.

This chain links TRBV19 with TRBJ1-2; unclear D gene. V was pared by 10 bases and J by 5 bases, with 11 bases between. Germline V gives CDR1 LNHDA, CDR2 SQIVND (reference sequence). This CDR3 comprises 11 residues. The CDR3 DNA is TGTGCCATCGAGGGAGGGTATGGCTACACCTTC. Translation gives CAIEGGYGYTF.

The chain uses TRBV5-1 and TRBJ2-5; D is possibly TRBD1 or TRBD2 (7 bases each). The V gene's germline CDR1 is SGHRS and CDR2 YFSETQ. CDR3 size: 16 residues. V was pared by 4 bases and J by 1 base, with 17 bases between. CDR3 in DNA: TGCGCCAGCAGCAAAACCAGGGGGGGCTTCCAAGAGACCCAGTACTTC. Translated: CASSKTRGGFQETQYF.

This chain links TRBV10-1 with TRBJ2-5; 8 bases map to TRBD2. This CDR3 has 19 residues. With V trimmed by 10 bases and J by 5 bases, 27 bases remained unmatched. Germline V gene sequence: CDR1 WNHNN, CDR2 SYGVQD (reference sequence). The CDR3 region is CATALGLAGRSGFLETQYF. The CDR3 nucleotides are TGCGCCACAGCCCTCGGGCTAGCGGGTAGATCGGGTTTCTTGGAGACCCAGTACTTC.

The chain has TRBV30 and TRBJ1-2; perhaps TRBD1 as D (6 bases). Between the trimmed V and J ends, which lost 4 bases and 6 bases, there was a span of 12 bases. Germline V gene data show CDR1 as GTSNPN and CDR2 as SVGIG (reference sequence). The CDR3 totals 12 residues. In nucleotides, the CDR3 is TGTGCCTGGAATCTGGGGGCAGATGGCTACACCTTC. Its translation is CAWNLGADGYTF.

A single count supports this clone. The sample carries other DNA sequences with the same CDR3. This chain connects TRBV11-2 to TRBJ2-7; D not certain. The germline gives CDR1 SGHAT, CDR2 FQNNGV. Trimming removed 4 bases from V and 3 bases from J, with 4 bases in between. CDR3 length: 11 residues. CDR3: CASSSSYEQYF. CDR3 nucleotide sequence: TGTGCCAGCAGCTCTAGCTACGAGCAGTACTTC.

The chain uses TRBV30 and TRBJ1-6; a weak D match, TRBD1 (5 bases). The germline gives CDR1 GTSNPN, CDR2 SVGIG (reference sequence). V lost 6 bases to trimming and J lost 5 bases, with 14 bases between them. The CDR3 length is 14 residues. The CDR3 DNA is TGTGCCTGCACCCAGGGAGGTGATAATTCACCCCTCCACTTT. The encoded protein is CACTQGGDNSPLHF. Using reference TRBV30 and TRBJ1-6 for the parts outside the CDR3, the full variable domain is SQTIHQWPATLVQPVGSPLSLECTVEGTSNPNLYWYRQAAGRGLQLLFYSVGIGQISSEVPQNLSASRPQDRQFILSSKKLLLSDSGFYLCACTQGGDNSPLHFGNGTRLTVT.

The rearrangement uses TRBV7-2 and TRBJ1-2; a possible D gene is TRBD1 (5 bases). This CDR3 is 14 amino acids long. Germline CDR1 is SGHTA and CDR2 is FQGNSA. V gave up 4 bases and J gave up 7 bases, with 16 bases separating them. As DNA, the CDR3 is TGTGCCAGCAGCTCTTCAACCAGGGAGGCTGGCTACACCTTC. It codes for CASSSSTREAGYTF.

Of note for this clone: The same CDR3 can be traced to other DNA sequences in this sample. This chain links TRBV7-2 with TRBJ2-5; D is perhaps TRBD1 (5 bases). Germline V gene lookup returns CDR1 SGHTA and CDR2 FQGNSA. V dropped 3 bases and J dropped 1 base, with 6 bases sitting between them. The CDR3 is made up of 13 amino acids. In nucleotides, the CDR3 is TGTGCCAGCAGCTTTCAGGGCCAAGAGACCCAGTACTTC. The encoded protein is CASSFQGQETQYF.

The chain is built from TRBV18 and TRBJ2-7; 9 positions agree with TRBD2. The CDR3 covers 16 residues. Trimming took 3 bases from V and 7 from J; bases not matched to a gene: 13. Per the germline V gene, CDR1 is KGHSH and CDR2 is LQKENI. This CDR3 reads CASSPILTSGPTEQYF. CDR3 DNA: TGTGCCAGCTCACCCATTCTGACTAGCGGCCCTACGGAGCAGTACTTC.

In this sample, this clone turned up once. This rearrangement joins TRBV12-2 to TRBJ2-3; the tabulated D call, TRBD1, remains unverified against the DNA. TRBV12-2 is a recognized pseudogene. The CDR3 consists of 16 residues. The CDR3 nucleotides read TGTGCAAGTCGCCTGATTATCGGACAGGGCACAGATACGCAGTATTTT. This codes for CASRLIIGQGTDTQYF.

The CDR3 is CASTLADTQYF. As DNA, the CDR3 is TGTGCCAGCACCCTAGCAGATACGCAGTATTTT. The chain couples TRBV7-9 to TRBJ2-3, with D uncertain. Germline V gene lookup returns CDR1 SEHNR and CDR2 FQNEAQ (reference sequence). The CDR3 is made up of 11 amino acids. Trimming stripped 7 bases from V and 4 bases from J, with 6 bases between.

This chain joins TRBV6-5 and TRBJ2-3; tentative D call: TRBD1 (5 bases). Germline assignment: CDR1 MNHEY and CDR2 SVGAGI. CDR3 length: 15 amino acids. The V gene lost 4 bases and the J gene lost 0 bases, with 11 bases spanning the gap. The CDR3 protein is CASSSYRSSTDTQYF. CDR3 bases: TGTGCCAGCAGTTCCTACAGGAGTAGCACAGATACGCAGTATTTT.

Turning to this clone: This specimen includes other DNA sequences encoding the same CDR3. The rearrangement links TRBV6-5 to TRBJ1-3, with no clear D. CDR3 size: 12 residues. Germline values: CDR1 MNHEY, CDR2 SVGAGI. Trimming took 6 bases from V and 4 from J, leaving 7 bases between them. The CDR3 nucleotides read TGTGCCAGCAGAGGACCAGGAAACACCATATATTTT. Protein sequence: CASRGPGNTIYF.

J is TRBJ2-7 and V is TRBV18, with D possibly matching TRBD1 (5 bases). In germline, CDR1 is KGHSH, CDR2 LQKENI. The CDR3 runs 13 residues. The ends were cut back, 3 bases at V and 3 bases at J, with 9 bases in the middle. The CDR3 is CASSPGPDYEQYF. DNA for the CDR3: TGTGCCAGCTCACCGGGGCCCGACTACGAGCAGTACTTC.

A note on this clone: Within the sample, other DNA sequences also encode this same CDR3. The V call is TRBV5-1, the J call TRBJ2-2; the D gene is possibly TRBD1 (6 bases). V lost 0 bases to trimming and J lost 4 bases, with 13 bases between them. The germline CDR1 and CDR2 sequences are SGHRS and YFSETQ. The CDR3 spans 16 residues. The CDR3 sequence is CASSLVAGDLTGELFF. The CDR3 coding sequence is TGCGCCAGCAGCTTGGTGGCAGGGGACCTCACCGGGGAGCTGTTTTTT.